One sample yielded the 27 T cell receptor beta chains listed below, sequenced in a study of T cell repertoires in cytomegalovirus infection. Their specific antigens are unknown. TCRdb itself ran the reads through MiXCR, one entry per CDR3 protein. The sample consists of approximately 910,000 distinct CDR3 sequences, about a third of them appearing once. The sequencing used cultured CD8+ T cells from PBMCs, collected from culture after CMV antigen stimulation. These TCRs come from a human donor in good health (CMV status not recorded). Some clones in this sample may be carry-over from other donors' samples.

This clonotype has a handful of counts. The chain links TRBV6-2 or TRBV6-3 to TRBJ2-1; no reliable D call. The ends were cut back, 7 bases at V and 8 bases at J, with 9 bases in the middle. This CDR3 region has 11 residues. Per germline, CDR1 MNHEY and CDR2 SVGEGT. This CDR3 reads CASTLGYEQFF. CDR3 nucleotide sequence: TGTGCCAGCACGCTAGGGTATGAGCAGTTCTTC.

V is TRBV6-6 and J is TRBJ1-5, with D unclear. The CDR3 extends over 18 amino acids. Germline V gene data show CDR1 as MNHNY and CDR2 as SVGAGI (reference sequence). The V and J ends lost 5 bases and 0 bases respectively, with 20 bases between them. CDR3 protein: CASSEYSALDYSNQPQHF. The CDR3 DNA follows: TGTGCCAGCAGTGAGTACAGCGCCCTTGACTATAGCAATCAGCCCCAGCATTTT.

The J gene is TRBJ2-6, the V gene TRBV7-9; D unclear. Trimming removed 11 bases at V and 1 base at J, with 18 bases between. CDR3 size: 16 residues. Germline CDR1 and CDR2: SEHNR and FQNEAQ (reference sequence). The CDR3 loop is CAGNQAPESGANVLTF. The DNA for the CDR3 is TGTGCCGGCAATCAGGCACCTGAATCTGGGGCCAACGTCCTGACTTTC.

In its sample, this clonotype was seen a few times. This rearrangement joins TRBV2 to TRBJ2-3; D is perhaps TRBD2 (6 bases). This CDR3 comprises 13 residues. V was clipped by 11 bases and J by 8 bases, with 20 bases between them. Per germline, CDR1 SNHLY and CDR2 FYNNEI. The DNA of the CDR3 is TGTGCCTTCGTCACCGCGGGGCCCAGTACGCAGTATTTT. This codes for CAFVTAGPSTQYF.

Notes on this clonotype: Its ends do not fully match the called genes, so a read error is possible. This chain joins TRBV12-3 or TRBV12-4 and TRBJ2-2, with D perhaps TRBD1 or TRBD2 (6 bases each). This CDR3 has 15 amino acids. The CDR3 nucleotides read TGTGCCAGAAGTTGGCTAGGGGGGAGCACCGGGGAGCTGTTTTTT. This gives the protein CARSWLGGSTGELFF.

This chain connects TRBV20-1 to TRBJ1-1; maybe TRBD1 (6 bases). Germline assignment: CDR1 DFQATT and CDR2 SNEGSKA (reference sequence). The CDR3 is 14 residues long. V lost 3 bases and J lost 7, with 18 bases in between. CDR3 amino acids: CSASEGGVSYEAFF. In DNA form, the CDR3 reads TGCAGTGCTAGTGAGGGGGGCGTTTCTTATGAAGCTTTCTTT.

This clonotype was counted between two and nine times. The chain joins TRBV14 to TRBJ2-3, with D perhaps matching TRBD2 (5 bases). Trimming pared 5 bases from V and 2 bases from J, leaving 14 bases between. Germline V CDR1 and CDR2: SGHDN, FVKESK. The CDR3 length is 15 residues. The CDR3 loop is CASSIEGGLTDTQYF. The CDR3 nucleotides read TGTGCCAGCAGCATTGAGGGTGGCCTCACAGATACGCAGTATTTT.

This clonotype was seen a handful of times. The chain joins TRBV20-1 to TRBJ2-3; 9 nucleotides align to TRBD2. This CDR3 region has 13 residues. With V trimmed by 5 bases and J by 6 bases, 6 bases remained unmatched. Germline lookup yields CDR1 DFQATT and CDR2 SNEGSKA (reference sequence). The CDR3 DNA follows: TGCAGTGCTCCTAGCGGGGACCGGGATACGCAGTATTTT. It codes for CSAPSGDRDTQYF.

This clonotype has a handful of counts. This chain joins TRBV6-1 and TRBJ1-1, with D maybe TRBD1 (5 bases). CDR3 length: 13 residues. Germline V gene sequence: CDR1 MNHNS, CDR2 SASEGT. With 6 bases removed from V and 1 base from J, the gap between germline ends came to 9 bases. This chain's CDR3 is CASSNGTNTEAFF. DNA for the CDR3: TGTGCCAGCAGCAATGGGACGAACACTGAAGCTTTCTTT.

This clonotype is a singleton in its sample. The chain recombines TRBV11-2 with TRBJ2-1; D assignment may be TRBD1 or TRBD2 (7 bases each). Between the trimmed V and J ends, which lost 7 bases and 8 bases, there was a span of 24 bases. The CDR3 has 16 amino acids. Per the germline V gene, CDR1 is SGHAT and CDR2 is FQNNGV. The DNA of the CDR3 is TGTGCCAGCAACTACTGGGCCAGGGGGGGTTTGTATGAGCAGTTCTTC. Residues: CASNYWARGGLYEQFF.

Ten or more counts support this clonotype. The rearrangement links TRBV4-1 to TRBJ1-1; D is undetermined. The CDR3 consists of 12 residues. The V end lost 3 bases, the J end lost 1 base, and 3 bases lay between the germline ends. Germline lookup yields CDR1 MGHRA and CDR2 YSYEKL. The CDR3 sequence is CASSHRNTEAFF. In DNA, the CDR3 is TGCGCCAGCAGCCACAGGAACACTGAAGCTTTCTTT.

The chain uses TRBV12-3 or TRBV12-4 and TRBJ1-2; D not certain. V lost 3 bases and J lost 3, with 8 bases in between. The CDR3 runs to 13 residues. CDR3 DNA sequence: TGTGCCAGCAGTTTTCAGCCAGACTATGGCTACACCTTC. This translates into CASSFQPDYGYTF.

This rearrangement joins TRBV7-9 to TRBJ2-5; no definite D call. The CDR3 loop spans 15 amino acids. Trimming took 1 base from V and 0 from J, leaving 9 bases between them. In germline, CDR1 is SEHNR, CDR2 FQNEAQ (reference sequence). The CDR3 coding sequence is TGTGCCAGCAGCTTAGTAATTCGGGACCAAGAGACCCAGTACTTC. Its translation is CASSLVIRDQETQYF.

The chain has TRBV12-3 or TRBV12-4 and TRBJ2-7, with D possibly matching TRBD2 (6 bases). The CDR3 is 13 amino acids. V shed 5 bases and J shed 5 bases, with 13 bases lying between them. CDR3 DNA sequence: TGTGCCAGCAGTCTCGGGAGTGAGGACGAGCAGTACTTC. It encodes CASSLGSEDEQYF.

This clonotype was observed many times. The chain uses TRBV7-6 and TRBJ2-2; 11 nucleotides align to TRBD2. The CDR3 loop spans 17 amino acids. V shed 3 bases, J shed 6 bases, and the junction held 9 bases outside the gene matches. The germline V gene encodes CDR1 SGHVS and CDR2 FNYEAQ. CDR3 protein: CASSLEIAGGPAGELFF. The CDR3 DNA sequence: TGTGCCAGCAGCTTGGAAATAGCGGGGGGGCCAGCCGGGGAGCTGTTTTTT.

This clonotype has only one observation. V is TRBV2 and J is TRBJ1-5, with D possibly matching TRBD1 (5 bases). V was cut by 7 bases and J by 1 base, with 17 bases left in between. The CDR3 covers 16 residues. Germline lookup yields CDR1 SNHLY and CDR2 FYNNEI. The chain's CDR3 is CASTQSGFSSNQPQHF. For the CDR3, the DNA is TGTGCCAGCACCCAATCAGGGTTCTCGAGCAATCAGCCCCAGCATTTT.

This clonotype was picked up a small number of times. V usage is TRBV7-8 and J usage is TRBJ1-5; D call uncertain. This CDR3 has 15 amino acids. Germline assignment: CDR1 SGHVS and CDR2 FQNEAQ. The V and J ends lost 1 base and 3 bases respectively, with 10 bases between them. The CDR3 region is CASSLDLRVNQPQHF. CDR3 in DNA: TGTGCCAGCAGCTTAGACCTGAGGGTCAATCAGCCCCAGCATTTT.

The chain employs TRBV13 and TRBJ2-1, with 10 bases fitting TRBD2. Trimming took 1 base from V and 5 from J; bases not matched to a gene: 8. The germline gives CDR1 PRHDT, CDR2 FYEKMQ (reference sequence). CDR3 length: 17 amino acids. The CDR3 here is CASSLEAGGSLDNEQFF. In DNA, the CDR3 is TGTGCCAGCAGCTTAGAAGCGGGGGGGAGTCTGGACAATGAGCAGTTCTTC.

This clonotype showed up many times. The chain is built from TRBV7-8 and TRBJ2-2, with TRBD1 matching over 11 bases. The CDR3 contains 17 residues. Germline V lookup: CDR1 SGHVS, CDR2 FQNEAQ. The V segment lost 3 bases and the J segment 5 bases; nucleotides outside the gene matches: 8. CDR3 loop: CASSFPGTGGETGELFF. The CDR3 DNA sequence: TGTGCCAGCAGCTTTCCTGGGACAGGGGGTGAAACCGGGGAGCTGTTTTTT.

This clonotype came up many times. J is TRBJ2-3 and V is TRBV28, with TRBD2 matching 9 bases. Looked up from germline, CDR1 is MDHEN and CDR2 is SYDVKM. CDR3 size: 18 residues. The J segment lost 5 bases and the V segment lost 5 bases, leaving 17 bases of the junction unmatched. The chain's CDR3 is CASSPPAGVAGVRDTQYF. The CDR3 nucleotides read TGTGCCAGCAGTCCACCGGCTGGAGTAGCGGGGGTTCGAGATACGCAGTATTTT.

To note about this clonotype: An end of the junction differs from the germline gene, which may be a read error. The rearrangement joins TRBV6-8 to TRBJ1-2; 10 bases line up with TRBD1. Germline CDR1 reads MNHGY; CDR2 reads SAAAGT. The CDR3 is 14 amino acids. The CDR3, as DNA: TGTGCCAGCAGTCTTACGGGACAGGGGAACGGCTACGCCTTC. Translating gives CASSLTGQGNGYAF.

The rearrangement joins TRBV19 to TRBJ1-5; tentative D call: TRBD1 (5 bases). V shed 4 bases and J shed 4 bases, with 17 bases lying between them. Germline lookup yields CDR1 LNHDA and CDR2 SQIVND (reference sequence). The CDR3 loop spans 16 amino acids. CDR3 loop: CASSRYYQGKNQPQHF. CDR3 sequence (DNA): TGTGCCAGTAGTAGATATTACCAGGGAAAAAATCAGCCCCAGCATTTT.

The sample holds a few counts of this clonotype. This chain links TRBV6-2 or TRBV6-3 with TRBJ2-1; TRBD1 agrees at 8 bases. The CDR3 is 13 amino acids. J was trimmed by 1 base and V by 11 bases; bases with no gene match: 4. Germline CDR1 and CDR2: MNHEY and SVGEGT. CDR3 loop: CASQGASYNEQFF. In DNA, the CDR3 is TGTGCCTCCCAGGGGGCTTCCTACAATGAGCAGTTCTTC.

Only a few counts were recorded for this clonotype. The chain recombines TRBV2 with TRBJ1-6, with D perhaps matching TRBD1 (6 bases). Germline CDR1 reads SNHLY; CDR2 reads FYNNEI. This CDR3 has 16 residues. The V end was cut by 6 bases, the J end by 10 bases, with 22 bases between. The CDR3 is CASRPFGGGPGSPLHF. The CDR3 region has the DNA TGTGCCAGCAGGCCCTTCGGCGGGGGGCCGGGATCACCCCTCCACTTT.

The CDR3 DNA reads as TGTGCCAGCAGCATGGGACGTCCTAATGAAAAACTGTTTTTT. Amino acid sequence: CASSMGRPNEKLFF. V gene TRBV5-6 combines with J gene TRBJ1-4, with a possible D match to TRBD1 (5 bases). Trimming removed 4 bases at V and 3 bases at J, with 10 bases between. Germline V gene data show CDR1 as SGHDT and CDR2 as YYEEEE. This CDR3 is built from 14 residues.

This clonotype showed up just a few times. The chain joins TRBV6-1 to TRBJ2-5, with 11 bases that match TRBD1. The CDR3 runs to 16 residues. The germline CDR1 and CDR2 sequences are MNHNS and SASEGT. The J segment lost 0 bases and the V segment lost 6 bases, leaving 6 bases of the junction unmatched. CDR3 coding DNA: TGTGCCAGCAGCGAACGGGACAGGGGGTACCAAGAGACCCAGTACTTC. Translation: CASSERDRGYQETQYF.

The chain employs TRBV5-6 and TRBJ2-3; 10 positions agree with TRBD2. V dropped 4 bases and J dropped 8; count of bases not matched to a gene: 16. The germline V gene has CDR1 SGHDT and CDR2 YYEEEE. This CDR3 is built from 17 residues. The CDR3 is CASSPRESGGALPTQYF. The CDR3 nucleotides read TGTGCCAGCAGCCCCCGGGAAAGCGGGGGGGCCTTGCCTACGCAGTATTTT.